This T cell receptor (beta chain) is from a study of monozygotic twins with cystic fibrosis. Study results and limitations: Monozygotic CF twin pairs shared significantly more nucleotide-identical clonotypes than unrelated CF individuals did.

Here immunoSEQ multiplex PCR was the method, and the copy in TCRdb shows in-frame clones only, minus some. Among fewer than 30,000 clones listed, around four fifths were seen once. A word on this clone: No antigen is known for it.

The CDR3 spans 16 residues. Germline CDR1 SGHRS, CDR2 YFSETQ. With 2 bases removed from V and 1 base from J, the gap between germline ends came to 15 bases. The TCR comes from a girl between 2 and 10 years old with cystic fibrosis. The source material was blood. The chain couples TRBV5-1 to TRBJ1-2; D is unclear. CDR3 in amino acids: CASSLHNTAINYGYTF. CDR3 DNA: TGCGCCAGCAGCTTACATAATACAGCGATTAACTATGGCTACACCTTC.